This T cell receptor (beta chain) is drawn from a study of T cells after yellow fever vaccination. Study in general: Any fraction with a low cell number was prepared using SMART-Seq v4 Ultra Low Input.

Germline V lookup: CDR1 DFQATT, CDR2 SNEGSKA (reference sequence). The CDR3 length is 16 residues. There are many counts of this clonotype. The antigen remains undetermined. At one of its ends the junction is not consistent with the germline gene, which may arise from a read error. The study, taken as a whole, reports: Once the booster was given, most primary-vaccination clones reappeared, at around 95% for CD4 and 88% for CD8. Weaker, the secondary response peaked sooner, at day 5 versus 15.

5'RACE template switching generated TCR cDNA, adding a universal primer site and UMIs. TCRdb re-analysed the 5' RACE reads in MiXCR, keeping a single row per CDR3 protein. This sample yields approximately 240,000 distinct CDR3 sequences, of which approximately 3.8% are seen a single time; approximately 18% belongs to the top ten. The sequences come from PBMCs, collected 15 days after the yellow fever booster vaccination. This sequence joins TRBV20-1 and TRBJ1-6; maybe TRBD1 (6 bases). This sequence was found in a man younger than 35 who received the YFV17D yellow fever vaccine. The CDR3 sequence: CSARQQGLGYKSPLHF. CDR3 DNA: TGCAGTGCTAGACAACAGGGATTGGGGTATAAGTCACCCCTCCACTTT.